This is a list of T cell receptor beta chains from one sample in a study of blood T cell repertoires in COVID-19. Data came from immunoSEQ multiplex PCR; TCRdb stores just in-frame clones and leaves some out. The table includes over 70,000 clones, 70% to 90% detected once. Sequencing input: peripheral blood. All receptors come from a human donor in a cohort sampled during active COVID-19. The CDR3 runs from the conserved cysteine through the conserved F or W. A D gene is named only where the DNA matches it firmly. Size is omitted from some rows. Given values are once, few, many or a class for expanded clones.

CDR3 protein	CDR3 DNA	D gene	clone size	J gene	V gene
CASSGTGDEEKLFF	TGTGCCAGCAGCGGGACGGGAGACGAGGAAAAACTGTTTTTT	.	.	TRBJ1-4	TRBV28
CASIIGTRSYNEQFF	TGTGCCAGCATTATTGGGACAAGATCCTACAATGAGCAGTTCTTC	.	.	TRBJ2-1	TRBV7-8
CASSPWQDYNEQFF	TGTGCCAGCTCACCATGGCAGGATTACAATGAGCAGTTCTTC	.	.	TRBJ2-1	TRBV18
CAWRGDRVNYGYTF	TGTGCCTGGAGGGGGGACAGGGTTAACTATGGCTACACCTTC	TRBD1	few	TRBJ1-2	TRBV30
CASSIDPASGRAPEQFF	TGTGCCAGTAGTATAGATCCGGCTAGCGGGAGGGCCCCTGAGCAGTTCTTC	TRBD2	.	TRBJ2-1	TRBV19
CASSQWCSRTGVGKNNSPLHF	TGCGCCAGCAGTCAATGGTGTTCCCGGACAGGGGTCGGAAAGAATAATTCACCCCTCCACTTT	TRBD1	.	TRBJ1-6	TRBV23-1
CASRTVGSYNSPLHF	TGTGCCAGTAGGACAGTTGGCTCCTATAATTCACCCCTCCACTTT	.	.	TRBJ1-6	TRBV19
CASSQQGPQNSPLHF	TGTGCCAGCAGCCAACAGGGCCCGCAGAATTCACCCCTCCACTTT	.	.	TRBJ1-6	TRBV11-3
CASSIRARQQLDSYEQYF	TGTGCCAGTAGTATACGAGCCCGGCAGCAACTAGACTCCTACGAGCAGTACTTC	.	.	TRBJ2-7	TRBV19
CASSMNREGSYEQYF	TGTGCCAGTAGTATGAATAGGGAGGGGTCCTACGAGCAGTACTTC	TRBD2	few	TRBJ2-7	TRBV19
CAWSVLSPQETQYF	TGTGCCTGGAGTGTACTTAGCCCTCAAGAGACCCAGTACTTC	.	.	TRBJ2-5	TRBV30
CASSLVSGGHYEQYF	TGTGCCAGCAGCTTAGTAAGCGGGGGGCACTACGAGCAGTACTTC	TRBD2	.	TRBJ2-7	TRBV7-8
CAWSKRASPLHF	TGTGCCTGGAGTAAGAGGGCTTCACCCCTCCACTTT	.	.	TRBJ1-6	TRBV30
CAWRPRGASEKLFF	TGTGCCTGGAGACCCCGGGGGGCAAGTGAAAAACTGTTTTTT	.	.	TRBJ1-4	TRBV30